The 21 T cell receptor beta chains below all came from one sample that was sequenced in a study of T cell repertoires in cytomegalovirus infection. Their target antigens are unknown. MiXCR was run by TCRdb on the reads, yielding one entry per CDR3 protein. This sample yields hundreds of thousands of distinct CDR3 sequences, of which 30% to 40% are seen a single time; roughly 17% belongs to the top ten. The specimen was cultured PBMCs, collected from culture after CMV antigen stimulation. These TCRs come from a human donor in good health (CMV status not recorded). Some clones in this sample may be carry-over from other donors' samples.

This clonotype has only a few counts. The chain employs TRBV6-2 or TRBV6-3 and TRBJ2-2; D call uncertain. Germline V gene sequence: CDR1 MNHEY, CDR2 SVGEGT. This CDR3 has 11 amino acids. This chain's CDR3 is CATGNTGELFF. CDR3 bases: TGTGCTACCGGGAACACCGGGGAGCTGTTTTTT.

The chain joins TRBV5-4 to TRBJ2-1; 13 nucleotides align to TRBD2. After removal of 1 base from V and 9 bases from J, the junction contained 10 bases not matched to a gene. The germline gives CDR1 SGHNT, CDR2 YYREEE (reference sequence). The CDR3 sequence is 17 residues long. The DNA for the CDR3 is TGTGCCAGCAGCTTGTTCCGAGGACTAGCGGGAGTAAGTGAGCAGTTCTTC. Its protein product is CASSLFRGLAGVSEQFF.

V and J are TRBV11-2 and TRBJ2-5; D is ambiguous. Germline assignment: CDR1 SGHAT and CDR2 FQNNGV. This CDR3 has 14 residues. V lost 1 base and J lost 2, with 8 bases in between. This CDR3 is CASSLAVQQETQYF. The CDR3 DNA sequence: TGTGCCAGCAGCTTAGCGGTACAGCAAGAGACCCAGTACTTC.

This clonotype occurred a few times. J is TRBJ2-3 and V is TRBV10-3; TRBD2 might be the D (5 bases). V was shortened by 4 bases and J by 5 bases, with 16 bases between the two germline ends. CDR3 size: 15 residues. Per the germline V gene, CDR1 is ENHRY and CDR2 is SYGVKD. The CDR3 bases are TGTGCCATCAGTGGGGCTAGCAACACTTTAGATACGCAGTATTTT. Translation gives CAISGASNTLDTQYF.

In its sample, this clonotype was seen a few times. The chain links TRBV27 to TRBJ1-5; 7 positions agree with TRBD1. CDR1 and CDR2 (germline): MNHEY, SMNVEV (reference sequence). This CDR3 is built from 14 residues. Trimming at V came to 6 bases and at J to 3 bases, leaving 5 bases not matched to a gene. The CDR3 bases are TGTGCCAGCAGGGAACAGGGGAACAATCAGCCCCAGCATTTT. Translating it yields CASREQGNNQPQHF.

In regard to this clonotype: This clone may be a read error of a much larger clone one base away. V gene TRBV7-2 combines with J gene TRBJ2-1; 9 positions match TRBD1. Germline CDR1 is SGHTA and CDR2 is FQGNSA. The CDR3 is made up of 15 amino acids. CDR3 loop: CGSSSGTGNYNEQFF. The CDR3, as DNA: TGTGGCAGCAGCTCCGGGACAGGGAACTACAATGAGCAGTTCTTC.

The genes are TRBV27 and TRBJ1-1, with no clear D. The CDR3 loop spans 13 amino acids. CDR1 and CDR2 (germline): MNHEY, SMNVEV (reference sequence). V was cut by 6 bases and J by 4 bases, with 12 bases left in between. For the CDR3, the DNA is TGTGCCAGCAGCCCAGACTGGCGCACTGAAGCTTTCTTT. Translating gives CASSPDWRTEAFF.

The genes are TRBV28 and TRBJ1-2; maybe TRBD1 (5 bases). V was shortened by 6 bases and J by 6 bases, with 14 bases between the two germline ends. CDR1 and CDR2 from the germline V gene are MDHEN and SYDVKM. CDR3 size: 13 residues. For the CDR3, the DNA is TGTGCCAGCAGCGTCGGGACGCCTCATGGCTACACCTTC. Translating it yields CASSVGTPHGYTF.

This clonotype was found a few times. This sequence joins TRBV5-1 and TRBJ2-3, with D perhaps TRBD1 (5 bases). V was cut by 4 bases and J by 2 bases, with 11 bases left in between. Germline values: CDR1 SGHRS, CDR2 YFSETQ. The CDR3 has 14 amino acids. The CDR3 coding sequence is TGCGCCAGCAGCGACGGACACATCACAGATACGCAGTATTTT. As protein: CASSDGHITDTQYF.

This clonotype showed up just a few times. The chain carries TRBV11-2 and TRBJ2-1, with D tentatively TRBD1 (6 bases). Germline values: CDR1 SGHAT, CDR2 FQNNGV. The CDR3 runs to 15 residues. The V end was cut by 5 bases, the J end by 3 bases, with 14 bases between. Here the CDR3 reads CASSPDSYIYNEQFF. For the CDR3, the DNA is TGTGCCAGCAGCCCGGACAGCTACATCTACAATGAGCAGTTCTTC.

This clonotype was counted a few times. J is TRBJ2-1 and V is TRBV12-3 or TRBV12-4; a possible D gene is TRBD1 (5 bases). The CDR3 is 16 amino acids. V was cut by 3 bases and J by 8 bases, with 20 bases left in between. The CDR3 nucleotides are TGTGCCAGCAGTTTTCGGGTGACAGCCCCTTCTTATGAGCAGTTCTTC. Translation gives CASSFRVTAPSYEQFF.

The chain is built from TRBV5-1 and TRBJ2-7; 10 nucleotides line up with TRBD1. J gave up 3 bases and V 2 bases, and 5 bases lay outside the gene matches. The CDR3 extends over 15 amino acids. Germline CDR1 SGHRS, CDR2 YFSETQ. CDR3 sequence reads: CASSFLGQGFYEQYF. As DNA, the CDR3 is TGCGCCAGCAGCTTCCTGGGACAGGGGTTCTACGAGCAGTACTTC. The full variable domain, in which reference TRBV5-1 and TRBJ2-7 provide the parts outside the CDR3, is KAGVTQTPRYLIKTRGQQVTLSCSPISGHRSVSWYQQTPGQGLQFLFEYFSETQRNKGNFPGRFSGRQFSNSRSEMNVSTLELGDSALYLCASSFLGQGFYEQYFGPGTRLTVT.

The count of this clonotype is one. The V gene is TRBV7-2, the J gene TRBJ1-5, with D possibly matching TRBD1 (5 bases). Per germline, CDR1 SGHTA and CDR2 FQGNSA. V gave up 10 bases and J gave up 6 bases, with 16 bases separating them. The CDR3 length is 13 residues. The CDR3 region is CATAAGRGQPQHF. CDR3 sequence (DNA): TGTGCCACCGCGGCTGGTAGGGGTCAGCCCCAGCATTTT.

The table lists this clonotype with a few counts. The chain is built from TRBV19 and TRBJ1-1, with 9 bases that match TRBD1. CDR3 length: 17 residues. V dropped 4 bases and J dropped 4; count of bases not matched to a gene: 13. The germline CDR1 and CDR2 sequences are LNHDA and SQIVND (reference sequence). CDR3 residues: CASSTAGTGRGATEAFF. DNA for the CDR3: TGTGCCAGTAGTACTGCCGGGACAGGGAGAGGGGCCACTGAAGCTTTCTTT. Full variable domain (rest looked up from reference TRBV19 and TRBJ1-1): DGGITQSPKYLFRKEGQNVTLSCEQNLNHDAMYWYRQDPGQGLRLIYYSQIVNDFQKGDIAEGYSVSREKKESFPLTVTSAQKNPTAFYLCASSTAGTGRGATEAFFGQGTRLTVV.

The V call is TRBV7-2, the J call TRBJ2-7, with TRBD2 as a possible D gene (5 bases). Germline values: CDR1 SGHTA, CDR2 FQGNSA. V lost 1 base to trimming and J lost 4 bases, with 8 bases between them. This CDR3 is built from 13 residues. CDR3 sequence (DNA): TGTGCCAGCAGCTTAGTACGAGGGTACGAGCAGTACTTC. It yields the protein CASSLVRGYEQYF.

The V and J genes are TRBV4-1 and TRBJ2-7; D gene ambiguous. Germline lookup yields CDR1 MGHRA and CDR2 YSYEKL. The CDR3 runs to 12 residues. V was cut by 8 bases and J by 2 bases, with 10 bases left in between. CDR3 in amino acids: CASAGEPYEQYF. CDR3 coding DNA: TGCGCCAGCGCCGGAGAACCCTACGAGCAGTACTTC.

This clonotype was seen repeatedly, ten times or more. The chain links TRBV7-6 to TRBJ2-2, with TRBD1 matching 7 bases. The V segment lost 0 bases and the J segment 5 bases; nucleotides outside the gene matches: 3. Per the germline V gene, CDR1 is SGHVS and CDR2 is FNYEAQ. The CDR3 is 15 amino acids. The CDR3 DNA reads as TGTGCCAGCAGCTTAGCAGGGGGCGGGACCGGGGAGCTGTTTTTT. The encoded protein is CASSLAGGGTGELFF.

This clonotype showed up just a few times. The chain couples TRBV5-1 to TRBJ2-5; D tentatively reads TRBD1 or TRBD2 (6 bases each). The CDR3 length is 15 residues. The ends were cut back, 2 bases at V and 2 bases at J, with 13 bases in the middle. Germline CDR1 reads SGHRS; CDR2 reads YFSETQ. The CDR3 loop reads CASSLGGIPQETQYF. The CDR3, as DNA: TGCGCCAGCAGCTTAGGGGGGATTCCACAAGAGACCCAGTACTTC.

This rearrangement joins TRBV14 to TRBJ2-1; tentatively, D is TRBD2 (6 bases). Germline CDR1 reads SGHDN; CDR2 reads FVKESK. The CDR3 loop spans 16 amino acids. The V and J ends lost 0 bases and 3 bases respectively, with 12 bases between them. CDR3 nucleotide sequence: TGTGCCAGCAGCCAAGATCTGGCGGGATTCTACAATGAGCAGTTCTTC. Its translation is CASSQDLAGFYNEQFF.

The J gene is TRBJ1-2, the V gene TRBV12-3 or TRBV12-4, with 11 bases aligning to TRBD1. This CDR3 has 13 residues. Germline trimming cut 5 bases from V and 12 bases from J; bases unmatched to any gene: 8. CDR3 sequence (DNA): TGTGCCAGCAGTCTTACAAGGACAGGGGGCAACACCTTC. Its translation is CASSLTRTGGNTF.

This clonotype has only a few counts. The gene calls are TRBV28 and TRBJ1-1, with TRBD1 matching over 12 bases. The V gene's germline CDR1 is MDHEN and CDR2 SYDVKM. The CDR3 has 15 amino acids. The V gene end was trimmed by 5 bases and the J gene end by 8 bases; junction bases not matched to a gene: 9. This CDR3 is CASSAPGQGALEAFF. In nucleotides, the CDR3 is TGTGCCAGCAGTGCCCCGGGACAGGGGGCTTTGGAAGCTTTCTTT.